This is a list of T cell receptor beta chains from one sample in a study of T-cell memory formation after mild COVID-19. TCRdb recomputed calls from the 5' RACE reads with MiXCR, one row per CDR3 protein. The data show about 540,000 distinct CDR3 sequences, over 20% seen once. The sequenced sample consisted of PBMCs or a T cell subset sorted from them (not recorded which). Source of these receptors: an adult woman who had mild COVID-19 (a few samples of this study predate the infection). Cell type and time point are not known. The CDR3 runs from the conserved cysteine through the conserved F or W. The order of the fields is CDR3 protein, CDR3 DNA, D gene, J gene, V gene, clone size. The D gene is left open where the match is weak. The size field is filled for only some rows; it gives once, few, many or a size class.

CASSLSHGEETQYF	TGTGCCAGCAGCTTATCTCACGGGGAAGAGACCCAGTACTTC	.	TRBJ2-5	TRBV7-6	few
CSVRGLASYNEQFF	TGCAGCGTTCGGGGACTAGCGTCCTACAATGAGCAGTTCTTC	TRBD2	TRBJ2-1	TRBV29-1	few
CASSLKLAGVVTDTQYF	TGCGCCAGCAGCTTGAAGCTAGCGGGGGTCGTCACAGATACGCAGTATTTT	TRBD2	TRBJ2-3	TRBV5-1	.
CASSFEADTEAFF	TGTGCCAGCAGTTTTGAGGCGGACACTGAAGCTTTCTTT	.	TRBJ1-1	TRBV27	many
CASSFARAGGRPDTQYF	TGTGCCAGCAGCTTTGCTAGAGCGGGAGGGAGACCAGATACGCAGTATTTT	TRBD2	TRBJ2-3	TRBV5-4	few
CASSWAGNGKAFF	TGTGCCAGCAGCTGGGCAGGGAATGGGAAAGCTTTCTTT	.	TRBJ1-1	TRBV5-6	few
CASSREGTVVTNEKLFF	TGTGCCAGCAGCAGAGAGGGGACGGTGGTAACTAATGAAAAACTGTTTTTT	.	TRBJ1-4	TRBV3-1	.
CASSLEDYSYEQYF	TGTGCCAGCAGCTTAGAAGACTACTCCTACGAGCAGTACTTC	.	TRBJ2-7	TRBV7-3	.
CASSKGQGKDEKLFF	TGTGCCAGCAGTAAGGGACAGGGAAAAGATGAAAAACTGTTTTTT	TRBD1	TRBJ1-4	TRBV25-1	.
CASTRKGLAAGNEQFF	TGTGCCAGCACCCGGAAGGGACTAGCGGCAGGCAATGAGCAGTTCTTC	TRBD2	TRBJ2-1	TRBV12-3/TRBV12-4	few
CASRQGTGYNEQFF	TGCGCCAGCAGACAGGGGACAGGATACAATGAGCAGTTCTTC	TRBD1	TRBJ2-1	TRBV4-3	few
CSARDRTSGVYEQYF	TGCAGTGCTAGAGATCGGACTAGCGGGGTATACGAGCAGTACTTC	TRBD2	TRBJ2-7	TRBV20-1	few
CASSHGGGRLSGNTIYF	TGTGCCAGCAGCCATGGTGGTGGACGGCTCTCTGGAAACACCATATATTTT	.	TRBJ1-3	TRBV21-1	few
CASSPGGPTGYTF	TGTGCCAGCAGCCCCGGGGGCCCGACGGGCTACACCTTC	.	TRBJ1-2	TRBV7-3	few
CASSFVGRDEQYF	TGTGCCAGCAGCTTCGTGGGACGGGACGAGCAGTACTTC	.	TRBJ2-7	TRBV5-6	.
CASSTPAGRPVTHDYGYTF	TGTGCCAGCTCAACCCCCGCAGGCAGGCCTGTAACGCACGACTATGGCTACACCTTC	.	TRBJ1-2	TRBV18	.
CASSSVRGSTEAFF	TGCGCCAGCAGCTCAGTACGGGGTAGCACTGAAGCTTTCTTT	.	TRBJ1-1	TRBV5-1	few
CASSMIWGETQYF	TGTGCCAGTAGTATGATTTGGGGGGAGACCCAGTACTTC	.	TRBJ2-5	TRBV19	few
CASSQGLGRSHEQYF	TGCGCCAGCAGCCAAGGGCTCGGGAGATCCCACGAGCAGTACTTC	.	TRBJ2-7	TRBV4-3	.
CASSLGGTVLNYGYTF	TGTGCCAGCAGTTTAGGCGGGACAGTCCTTAACTATGGCTACACCTTC	TRBD1	TRBJ1-2	TRBV12-3/TRBV12-4	.
CASSYADRGAYEQYF	TGTGCCAGCAGTTACGCGGACAGGGGGGCCTACGAGCAGTACTTC	TRBD1	TRBJ2-7	TRBV6-5	.
CASSYSTSGTYNEQFF	TGTGCCAGCAGTTACTCCACTAGCGGCACCTACAATGAGCAGTTCTTC	TRBD2	TRBJ2-1	TRBV6-5	.
CACVVRSTDTQYF	TGTGCCTGCGTAGTCCGGAGCACAGATACGCAGTATTTT	.	TRBJ2-3	TRBV30	many
CSARLSGHEQFF	TGCAGTGCTAGACTTTCGGGCCATGAGCAGTTCTTC	.	TRBJ2-1	TRBV20-1	.
CASSGTGIQYF	TGTGCCAGCAGTGGGACAGGGATTCAGTACTTC	TRBD1	TRBJ2-4	TRBV25-1	few
CASSLAGAATNEKLFF	TGTGCCAGCAGTTTAGCCGGGGCCGCAACTAATGAAAAACTGTTTTTT	.	TRBJ1-4	TRBV27	once
CASVDGTKGSYEQYF	TGCGCCAGTGTGGACGGGACTAAGGGATCCTACGAGCAGTACTTC	TRBD2	TRBJ2-7	TRBV5-1	.
CASSYTALANTGELFF	TGCGCCAGCAGCTACACCGCTCTAGCGAACACCGGGGAGCTGTTTTTT	.	TRBJ2-2	TRBV5-1	.
CASSYPRDSMNTEAFF	TGTGCCAGCAGTTACCCCCGGGACAGCATGAACACTGAAGCTTTCTTT	TRBD1	TRBJ1-1	TRBV6-2/TRBV6-3	.
CASSDRAGSTDTQYF	TGTGCCAGCAGTGACCGAGCAGGGTCCACAGATACGCAGTATTTT	.	TRBJ2-3	TRBV2	.
CAWIGGVRTGELFF	TGTGCCTGGATCGGGGGAGTGAGAACCGGGGAGCTGTTTTTT	.	TRBJ2-2	TRBV30	few
CSATLGGPRETQYF	TGCAGTGCAACCCTGGGGGGGCCGCGAGAGACCCAGTACTTC	.	TRBJ2-5	TRBV20-1	few
CASSQLGTSGTDTQYF	TGTGCCAGCAGCCAACTCGGGACTAGCGGAACAGATACGCAGTATTTT	TRBD2	TRBJ2-3	TRBV4-2	few
CATSDSGLNQPQHF	TGTGCCACCAGTGACTCAGGACTTAATCAGCCCCAGCATTTT	.	TRBJ1-5	TRBV24-1	few
CASSLGGGGRAAGYNEQFF	TGTGCCAGCAGCTTAGGCGGCGGCGGGAGGGCCGCTGGTTACAATGAGCAGTTCTTC	TRBD2	TRBJ2-1	TRBV7-2	few
CASSTGQNTDTQYF	TGTGCCAGCAGCACGGGACAGAACACAGATACGCAGTATTTT	TRBD1	TRBJ2-3	TRBV5-8	few
CASSLGRKGRMNYGYTF	TGTGCCAGCAGCTTAGGTCGAAAGGGACGGATGAACTATGGCTACACCTTC	.	TRBJ1-2	TRBV7-8	few
CSTNRFPAPETQYF	TGCAGCACGAATAGATTCCCGGCGCCCGAGACCCAGTACTTC	.	TRBJ2-5	TRBV20-1	few
CASSEAGSDTQYF	TGTGCCAGCAGTGAAGCGGGATCAGATACGCAGTATTTT	.	TRBJ2-3	TRBV2	once
CASSQRTRYNEQFF	TGTGCCAGCAGTCAACGGACTAGATACAATGAGCAGTTCTTC	TRBD2	TRBJ2-1	TRBV6-5	.
CASSLTSGIWDEQYF	TGTGCCAGCAGTTTAACTAGCGGGATCTGGGACGAGCAGTACTTC	TRBD2	TRBJ2-7	TRBV6-5	.
CASSFNLGTSGNTGELFF	TGTGCCAGCAGTTTTAATTTGGGGACTAGCGGGAACACCGGGGAGCTGTTTTTT	TRBD2	TRBJ2-2	TRBV12-3/TRBV12-4	few
CASSLRQGSSTDTQYF	TGTGCCAGCAGCTTACGACAGGGATCTAGCACAGATACGCAGTATTTT	TRBD1	TRBJ2-3	TRBV5-5	many
CSARAGASTDTQYF	TGCAGTGCTAGAGCGGGGGCTAGCACAGATACGCAGTATTTT	.	TRBJ2-3	TRBV20-1	few
CATSRARDRLNEQFF	TGTGCCACCAGCAGGGCCCGGGACCGCCTCAATGAGCAGTTCTTC	.	TRBJ2-1	TRBV15	.
CASSQDMGQAYYEQYF	TGCGCCAGCAGCCAAGATATGGGACAGGCCTACTACGAGCAGTACTTC	TRBD1	TRBJ2-7	TRBV4-1	.
CASSPLLLRGQGSSNTEAFF	TGTGCCAGCAGCCCCCTACTACTACGGGGACAGGGGAGTTCGAACACTGAAGCTTTCTTT	TRBD1	TRBJ1-1	TRBV6-5	few
CASRKDTSYEQYF	TGTGCCAGCAGGAAGGACACCTCCTACGAGCAGTACTTC	.	TRBJ2-7	TRBV11-3	few
CASSPMGDNEQFF	TGTGCCAGCAGCCCGATGGGGGACAATGAGCAGTTCTTC	.	TRBJ2-1	TRBV11-3	.
CASSLWGEWWTDTQYF	TGTGCCAGCAGCTTATGGGGGGAGTGGTGGACAGATACGCAGTATTTT	.	TRBJ2-3	TRBV7-8	few
CASSLDRGVTYEQYF	TGTGCCAGCAGTTTAGACAGGGGGGTTACCTACGAGCAGTACTTC	TRBD1	TRBJ2-7	TRBV12-3/TRBV12-4	few
CASRQGGYNEQFF	TGTGCCAGTAGACAGGGTGGCTACAATGAGCAGTTCTTC	TRBD1	TRBJ2-1	TRBV12-3/TRBV12-4	.
CASSGDRGPLGEQFF	TGCGCCAGCAGCGGGGACAGGGGCCCCCTCGGTGAGCAGTTCTTC	TRBD1	TRBJ2-1	TRBV5-1	.
CASSLSGYGYNEQFF	TGTGCCAGCAGTTTATCAGGGTACGGGTACAATGAGCAGTTCTTC	.	TRBJ2-1	TRBV27	few
CASSLALFNEQFF	TGTGCCAGCAGCTTAGCACTCTTCAATGAGCAGTTCTTC	.	TRBJ2-1	TRBV7-6	.
CASSIDGVAGGSYTDTQYF	TGCGCCAGCAGCATTGACGGCGTAGCGGGGGGCTCGTACACAGATACGCAGTATTTT	TRBD2	TRBJ2-3	TRBV5-1	.
CASSLSGRGIIADTQYF	TGTGCCAGCAGTTTGAGCGGGAGGGGGATAATAGCGGATACGCAGTATTTT	TRBD2	TRBJ2-3	TRBV28	.
CASSPGHLRAGELFF	TGTGCCAGCAGTCCCGGACATCTAAGGGCCGGGGAGCTGTTTTTT	.	TRBJ2-2	TRBV5-5	few